One sample yielded the 32 T cell receptor beta chains listed below, sequenced in a study of blood T cell repertoires in COVID-19. Assay used: immunoSEQ multiplex PCR; TCRdb lists only in-frame clones, some missing. The sample holds more than 300,000 clones; 92% are singletons and the top ten take roughly 20%. The sample was PBMCs or T cells enriched from blood (not recorded which). These receptors originate from a woman in her twenties or thirties who had recovered from COVID-19.

This clone has a handful of counts. The chain has TRBV6-5 and TRBJ1-2; the D gene is possibly TRBD1 (6 bases). Trimming left V 5 bases short and J 8 bases short, with 21 bases between. The CDR3 is 15 amino acids. Germline CDR1 reads MNHEY; CDR2 reads SVGAGI. CDR3 protein: CASSLRGSGEGGYTF. The CDR3 region has the DNA TGTGCCAGCAGTCTCCGCGGGTCAGGGGAGGGAGGCTACACCTTC.

V and J are TRBV20-1 and TRBJ2-7; weak D call: TRBD1 (6 bases). Germline V gives CDR1 DFQATT, CDR2 SNEGSKA (reference sequence). The CDR3 totals 16 residues. Trimming shortened V by 3 bases and J by 2 bases, and 20 bases separated the two germline ends. The CDR3 DNA is TGCAGTGCTAGTGGTACTGGGGACATCGGAACCTACGAGCAGTACTTC. Protein product: CSASGTGDIGTYEQYF.

The chain has TRBV7-2 and TRBJ1-5; tentatively, D is TRBD1 (5 bases). The V and J ends lost 4 bases and 1 base respectively, with 11 bases between them. This CDR3 has 15 residues. CDR1 and CDR2 from the germline V gene are SGHTA and FQGNSA. CDR3 DNA sequence: TGTGCCAGCAGCTGGGACTCGGAGAGCAATCAGCCCCAGCATTTT. Its protein product is CASSWDSESNQPQHF.

This rearrangement joins TRBV9 to TRBJ1-2; TRBD1 matches at 10 bases. J lost 8 bases, V lost 3 bases, and 7 bases had no gene match. CDR1 and CDR2 from the germline V gene are SGDLS and YYNGEE. The CDR3 is 14 residues long. The CDR3: CASSAGTGDRGYTF. CDR3 DNA: TGTGCCAGCAGCGCTGGGACAGGGGATAGGGGCTACACCTTC.

In its sample, this clone was seen a few times. This chain uses TRBV4-1 with TRBJ2-1; TRBD2 matches 8 bases. CDR3 length equals 15 residues. CDR1 and CDR2 from the germline V gene are MGHRA and YSYEKL. Trimming took 1 base from V and 4 from J; bases not matched to a gene: 3. The CDR3 DNA reads TGCGCCAGCAGCCAAGGGGCTAGCGGGTACAATGAGCAGTTCTTC. Translation: CASSQGASGYNEQFF.

The genes are TRBV2 and TRBJ2-7; D perhaps matches TRBD1 (5 bases). The ends were cut back, 3 bases at V and 2 bases at J, with 20 bases in the middle. CDR1 is SNHLY, CDR2 FYNNEI, per germline. CDR3 length: 17 amino acids. The CDR3 coding sequence is TGTGCCAGCAGTGACTTTGAGACAGTAGCTACCACCTACGAGCAGTACTTC. Protein product: CASSDFETVATTYEQYF.

The CDR3 DNA follows: TGTGCCAGCTCACGAGAAGGACAGGGGGCGACCGGGGAGCTGTTTTTT. It encodes CASSREGQGATGELFF. The chain recombines TRBV18 with TRBJ2-2, with 11 bases matching TRBD1. Germline V gives CDR1 KGHSH, CDR2 LQKENI. The CDR3 runs 16 residues. With V trimmed by 4 bases and J by 5 bases, 6 bases remained unmatched.

The genes are TRBV7-9 and TRBJ1-2; D might be TRBD1 (5 bases). This CDR3 has 11 amino acids. Germline loops: CDR1 SEHNR, CDR2 FQNEAQ (reference sequence). V gave up 9 bases and J gave up 3 bases, with 8 bases separating them. In nucleotides, the CDR3 is TGTGCCAGTGGGGCGCACTATGGCTACACCTTC. This gives the protein CASGAHYGYTF.

This chain links TRBV5-5 with TRBJ2-5; TRBD1 matches 8 bases. CDR1 is SGHKS, CDR2 YYEKEE, per germline (reference sequence). Trimming at V came to 2 bases and at J to 5 bases, leaving 5 bases not matched to a gene. This CDR3 spans 14 amino acids. Here the CDR3 reads CASSFPGGLETQYF. DNA of the CDR3: TGTGCCAGCAGCTTCCCAGGGGGCCTGGAGACCCAGTACTTC.

This clone was picked up one time. This rearrangement joins TRBV4-1 to TRBJ1-5; tentatively, D is TRBD1 (6 bases). The CDR3 sequence is 16 residues long. CDR1 and CDR2 (germline): MGHRA, YSYEKL. The V gene lost 1 base and the J gene lost 4 bases, with 14 bases spanning the gap. CDR3 bases: TGCGCCAGCAGCCAAGGCGGGGGGGCGCGGAATCAGCCCCAGCATTTT. Translating it yields CASSQGGGARNQPQHF.

The chain links TRBV2 to TRBJ1-2, with TRBD1 matching 7 bases. The CDR3 runs 14 residues. Unmatched junction bases numbered 12, after V lost 6 bases and J lost 8 bases. The V gene's germline CDR1 is SNHLY and CDR2 FYNNEI. DNA of the CDR3: TGTGCCAGCAGCAAGGGACAGAGAGTACTAGGCTACACCTTC. Protein: CASSKGQRVLGYTF.

The table lists this clone with a count of one. The junction differs from germline at one of its ends, possibly a read error. The chain combines TRBV9 with TRBJ1-3; TRBD1 is a possible D gene (5 bases). CDR1 is SGDLS, CDR2 YYNGEE, per germline. The CDR3 length is 15 residues. The CDR3 reads CASRAGPATGNTIYF. The CDR3 coding sequence is TGTGCCAGCAGAGCGGGGCCGGCGACTGGGAACACCATATATTTT.

The gene calls are TRBV5-1 and TRBJ2-7, with TRBD1 matching over 7 bases. The ends lost 1 base at V and 6 bases at J; junction bases unmatched: 7. Germline CDR1 SGHRS, CDR2 YFSETQ. This CDR3 contains 14 residues. CDR3 nucleotides: TGCGCCAGCAGCTTGAATGACAGGGTGGGCGAGCAGTACTTC. Encoded protein: CASSLNDRVGEQYF.

This chain links TRBV6-6 with TRBJ1-1; TRBD1 is a possible D gene (5 bases). Germline values: CDR1 MNHNY, CDR2 SVGAGI (reference sequence). V lost 0 bases to trimming and J lost 2 bases, with 7 bases between them. CDR3 length: 14 residues. Here the CDR3 DNA reads TGTGCCAGCAGTTACTCGGGACTTAACACTGAAGCTTTCTTT. The encoded protein is CASSYSGLNTEAFF.

V is TRBV7-9 and J is TRBJ1-4; TRBD1 agrees at 9 bases. The CDR3 contains 18 residues. Germline V gene lookup returns CDR1 SEHNR and CDR2 FQNEAQ (reference sequence). V lost 5 bases, J lost 7 bases, and 17 bases stayed unmatched. The CDR3 DNA sequence: TGTGCCAGCAGCCCGGGGAGGACAGGGGCCGGCCGTGGTGAAAAACTGTTTTTT. Translation gives CASSPGRTGAGRGEKLFF.

This clone was recorded once. The V and J genes are TRBV11-1 and TRBJ2-7, with D hard to call. The V end lost 5 bases, the J end lost 0 bases, and 11 bases lay between the germline ends. Germline V gives CDR1 SGHAT, CDR2 FQDESV (reference sequence). The CDR3 runs 14 residues. The CDR3 sequence is CASSQDPGSYEQYF. The CDR3 nucleotides are TGTGCCAGCAGCCAGGATCCAGGCTCCTACGAGCAGTACTTC.

The chain couples TRBV7-9 to TRBJ1-1; 10 nucleotides align to TRBD1. V trimming: 5 bases; J trimming: 7 bases; junction bases outside the gene matches: 7. Germline CDR1 SEHNR, CDR2 FQNEAQ (reference sequence). The CDR3 runs to 14 residues. CDR3 nucleotide sequence: TGTGCCAGCAGCCCAGGACAGGGGGAGCTTGAAGCTTTCTTT. It translates to CASSPGQGELEAFF.

The chain carries TRBV20-1 and TRBJ2-1; no definite D call. Trimming took 5 bases from V and 7 from J, leaving 6 bases between them. The CDR3 spans 10 residues. From germline, CDR1 is DFQATT and CDR2 SNEGSKA (reference sequence). CDR3 loop: CSAPSNEQFF. DNA of the CDR3: TGCAGTGCTCCTAGTAATGAGCAGTTCTTC.

The rearrangement links TRBV15 to TRBJ2-3; 7 bases are shared with TRBD1. This CDR3 is 15 amino acids long. The germline V gene has CDR1 LNHNV and CDR2 YYDKDF (reference sequence). Trimming at V came to 1 base and at J to 3 bases, leaving 4 bases not matched to a gene. The CDR3 DNA reads as TGTGCCACCAGCAGAGGAAACAGGGGTACAGATACGCAGTATTTT. Amino acid sequence: CATSRGNRGTDTQYF.

The rearrangement joins TRBV7-3 to TRBJ2-5, with D hard to call. The CDR3 runs to 14 residues. Germline CDR1 SGHTA, CDR2 FQGTGA. V lost 2 bases, J lost 1 base, and 8 bases lay in between. In DNA, the CDR3 is TGTGCCAGCAGCTTAGGGCACTCCCAAGAGACCCAGTACTTC. Amino acids: CASSLGHSQETQYF.

CDR3 in DNA: TGCGCCAGCAGACGGACTAGCGGGGGTCGCAACACCGGGGAGCTGTTTTTT. Encoded protein: CASRRTSGGRNTGELFF. J is TRBJ2-2 and V is TRBV4-1; 13 nucleotides match TRBD2. The germline V gene encodes CDR1 MGHRA and CDR2 YSYEKL. This CDR3 comprises 17 residues. The V segment lost 6 bases and the J segment 2 bases; nucleotides outside the gene matches: 6.

The V and J genes are TRBV6-5 and TRBJ1-1, with TRBD1 matching over 7 bases. The CDR3 is 14 residues long. Germline V gene lookup returns CDR1 MNHEY and CDR2 SVGAGI. V shed 5 bases, J shed 0 bases, and the junction held 3 bases outside the gene matches. The CDR3 loop reads CASSRDSVNTEAFF. The CDR3 DNA reads TGTGCCAGCAGTAGGGACAGCGTGAACACTGAAGCTTTCTTT.

V usage is TRBV4-2 and J usage is TRBJ1-6; D not resolved. The CDR3 extends over 14 amino acids. Germline V gene data show CDR1 as LGHNA and CDR2 as YNFKEQ. With 3 bases removed from V and 9 bases from J, the gap between germline ends came to 12 bases. CDR3 bases: TGTGCCAGCAGCCAGGTATTAGCCGGTTCACCCCTCCACTTT. It yields the protein CASSQVLAGSPLHF.

DNA for the CDR3: TGTGCCAGCAGTTCCACTAGCCAAGAGACCCAGTACTTC. It translates to CASSSTSQETQYF. V usage is TRBV28 and J usage is TRBJ2-5; possibly TRBD2 for D (5 bases). The ends were cut back, 4 bases at V and 1 base at J, with 7 bases in the middle. The CDR3 length is 13 residues. CDR1 is MDHEN, CDR2 SYDVKM, per germline.

V usage is TRBV5-1 and J usage is TRBJ2-1, with TRBD2 matching over 9 bases. Germline lookup yields CDR1 SGHRS and CDR2 YFSETQ. The CDR3 totals 15 residues. V lost 2 bases to trimming and J lost 7 bases; unmatched junction nucleotides: 7. CDR3 nucleotides: TGCGCCAGCAGCTTTGCAGCGGGGGGAGTTAATGAGCAGTTCTTC. Translation gives CASSFAAGGVNEQFF.

V gene TRBV7-2 combines with J gene TRBJ2-6; 7 bases are shared with TRBD1. The CDR3 is 16 amino acids. Unmatched junction bases numbered 3, after V lost 2 bases and J lost 2 bases. In germline, CDR1 is SGHTA, CDR2 FQGNSA. The DNA for the CDR3 is TGTGCCAGCAGCTTACCCGGACAGGCTGGGGCCAACGTCCTGACTTTC. Amino acids: CASSLPGQAGANVLTF.

The V call is TRBV11-2, the J call TRBJ2-7; possible D gene TRBD2, 5 bases. The V gene's germline CDR1 is SGHAT and CDR2 FQNNGV. This CDR3 region has 12 residues. V was shortened by 5 bases and J by 2 bases, with 7 bases between the two germline ends. The CDR3 region is CASSRGTYEQYF. CDR3 DNA: TGTGCCAGCAGCCGGGGTACCTACGAGCAGTACTTC.

This sequence joins TRBV6-5 and TRBJ1-6; 7 nucleotides agree with TRBD1. The CDR3 spans 14 residues. Germline V gene lookup returns CDR1 MNHEY and CDR2 SVGAGI. Unmatched junction bases numbered 3, after V lost 5 bases and J lost 5 bases. CDR3 nucleotides: TGTGCCAGCAGTAAGACAGGGAATAATTCACCCCTCCACTTT. It encodes CASSKTGNNSPLHF.

The chain combines TRBV5-1 with TRBJ1-1, with D unclear. This CDR3 region has 14 residues. CDR1 is SGHRS, CDR2 YFSETQ, per germline. V was clipped by 4 bases and J by 2 bases, with 12 bases between them. This chain's CDR3 is CASSKTPGNTEAFF. The CDR3 coding sequence is TGCGCCAGCAGCAAAACGCCGGGAAACACTGAAGCTTTCTTT.

The chain combines TRBV6-5 with TRBJ1-6; TRBD1 aligns across 9 bases. Germline CDR1 MNHEY, CDR2 SVGAGI. V shed 6 bases and J 6 bases; nucleotides not matched to a gene: 3. This CDR3 spans 14 amino acids. CDR3 coding DNA: TGTGCCAGCAGGAAGACAGGGGGTAATTCACCCCTCCACTTT. Translating it yields CASRKTGGNSPLHF.

The V call is TRBV6-5, the J call TRBJ1-4; D is possibly TRBD1 (6 bases). The CDR3 runs 14 residues. Germline assignment: CDR1 MNHEY and CDR2 SVGAGI. The V and J ends lost 6 bases and 5 bases respectively, with 13 bases between them. In DNA, the CDR3 is TGTGCCAGCAGACGCGGACAGATGAATGAAAAACTGTTTTTT. It translates to CASRRGQMNEKLFF.

The rearrangement uses TRBV30 and TRBJ1-3; D is unresolved. Germline values: CDR1 GTSNPN, CDR2 SVGIG (reference sequence). This CDR3 has 12 residues. Trimming left V 4 bases short and J 2 bases short, with 6 bases between. Here the CDR3 DNA reads TGTGCCTGGATGGCAGCTGGAAACACCATATATTTT. This codes for CAWMAAGNTIYF.